This TCR beta chain was observed in a study of beta chain features in type 1 diabetes. Study information: Regarding age, gender and cell yields, patients proved similar to healthy donors.

Of the isolated RNA, all was reverse transcribed, and so the sequenced material was expressed TCRB transcripts. Some clones are missing from TCRdb's copy, which holds only in-frame ones; the method was immunoSEQ multiplex PCR. This table holds 200,000 to 300,000 clones, roughly 11% found once. Study-wide results and caveats: TCRB CDR3s from Type 1 diabetes patients were moderately but significantly shorter in all four CD4+ subsets.

This clone was seen more than once but under ten times. Its antigen remains unknown. Sample: naive CD4+ T cells from blood. The receptor comes from a man between 25 and 39 years old with type 1 diabetes.

CDR3 amino acids: CASSSTGGREQYF. In DNA form, the CDR3 reads TGTGCCAGCAGCTCGACAGGGGGGCGCGAGCAGTACTTC. V usage is TRBV7-2 and J usage is TRBJ2-7; 9 bases match TRBD1. Trimming removed 4 bases from V and 6 bases from J; junction bases left unmatched: 4. Germline loops: CDR1 SGHTA, CDR2 FQGNSA. The CDR3 has 13 residues.